This T cell receptor (beta chain) is from a study of blood T cell repertoires in COVID-19 (TCRdb year 2020). Background on the whole study: Samples covering the acute and convalescent phases of COVID-19 were provided by collaborators in the United States, Italy and Spain. The material from the prospective study consisted of cDNA or gDNA derived from T cells, B-cell-depleted T cells, or PBMCs. Subjects who had been exposed to COVID-19, were actively infected with it, or had recovered from it provided the deeply sampled blood TCRbeta repertoires that made up the dataset. The repertoires were released in a freely available public database meant as a resource for research on the immune response to SARS-CoV-2. The samples were drawn from the first 160 participants of the ongoing ImmuneRACE study and from over 950 subjects provided by 6 global collaborators. The sample metadata nearly always contained a de-identified subject ID, COVID-19 status, age in years and sex. Where HLA class I and class II types were available, the types were taken from metadata supplied by the sample provider, not from assay-based typing. Results the study describes overall, beyond this receptor: The amount of clinical and demographic metadata varied by source and participant and was provided uncurated.

The collaborating institutions used their own protocols to collect whole blood in K2EDTA tubes. For TCRbeta analysis, collaborator samples were shipped as frozen whole blood, as isolated PBMCs, or as DNA extracted from either sample type. From the germline V gene, CDR1 is SQVTM and CDR2 is ANQGSEA. The CDR3 measures 14 amino acids from cysteine to phenylalanine. Only CDR3 DNA remains: 42 bases, in frame from the first base. Compared with germline, V lacks 6 bases and J lacks 2 bases; bases without a gene match: 8. Note on this clone: Its specific antigen is unknown. Within one base of it there is no much larger clone, and no base qualities were kept.

TCRbeta CDR3 regions were amplified from genomic DNA using the immunoSEQ Assay, a bias-controlled multiplex PCR. In the paper's pipeline: The number of nucleated cells in each sample was estimated by amplification of reference gene primers within the assay. To quantify the absolute abundance of each unique TCRbeta CDR3 rearrangement, sequence reads were collapsed and filtered. Productive Simpson clonality was computed per sample as the square root of Simpson's diversity index over productive rearrangements. What TCRdb holds here is the immuneACCESS table cut down to in-frame rearrangements. Part of the clones is not present; checked against another copy, under half of the missing clones reflect an unresolved V gene, and the others are unexplained. V and J calls and clone size follow that table, whereas D and trimming were derived from the DNA. The sample records tens of thousands of clones, more than 65% of which are singletons. Approximately 7.1% of the sample belongs to the ten largest clones.

The chain joins TRBV29-1 to TRBJ2-3; the central 7 bases match TRBD1. Source material: peripheral blood. This sequence originates from a human donor in a cohort sampled during active COVID-19. CDR3 sequence: CSVKGQSNTDTQYF. The DNA sequence is as follows: TGCAGCGTCAAGGGACAGTCAAACACAGATACGCAGTATTTT.